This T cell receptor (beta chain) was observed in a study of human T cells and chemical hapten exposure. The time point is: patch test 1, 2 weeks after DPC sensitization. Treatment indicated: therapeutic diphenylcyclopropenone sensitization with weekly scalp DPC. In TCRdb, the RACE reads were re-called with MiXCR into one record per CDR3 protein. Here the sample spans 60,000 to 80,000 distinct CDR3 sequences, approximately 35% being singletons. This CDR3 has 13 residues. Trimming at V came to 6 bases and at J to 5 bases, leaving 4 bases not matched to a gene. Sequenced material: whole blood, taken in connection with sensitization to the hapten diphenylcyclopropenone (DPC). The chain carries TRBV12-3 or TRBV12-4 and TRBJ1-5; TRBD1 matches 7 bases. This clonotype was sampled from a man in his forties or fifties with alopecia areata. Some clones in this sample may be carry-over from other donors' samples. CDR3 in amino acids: CASRRGQDQPQHF. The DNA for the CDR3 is TGTGCCAGCAGGCGAGGACAGGATCAGCCCCAGCATTTT.